The following is a TCR beta chain sequence with its context. The data originate from a study of CD8 T cells in Susac syndrome. When the RNA was reverse transcribed, random hexamers were used with an input of roughly 0.45 to 1 ug. An immunoSEQ multiplex PCR generated amplified TCR beta CDR3 products spanning 54 Vbeta and 13 Jbeta. TCRdb re-called the immunoSEQ multiplex PCR reads through MiXCR, storing one row per CDR3 protein. The repertoire includes 150,000 to 200,000 distinct CDR3 sequences, roughly 95% of them detected once, and roughly 0.1% sits in the top ten. CDR3 length: 15 amino acids. V was trimmed by 0 bases and J by 7 bases, leaving 13 bases between them. CDR1 is LGHDT, CDR2 YNNKEL, per germline (reference sequence).

Sequencing was performed on CD4+ T cells from PBMCs. The chain couples TRBV3-1 to TRBJ2-1; possible D gene TRBD2, 6 bases. This clonotype was sampled from a human donor with multiple sclerosis. DNA for the CDR3: TGTGCCAGCAGCCAAGATCCCCGGGAGAGGAATGAGCAGTTCTTC. Protein sequence: CASSQDPRERNEQFF.